A single sample is the source of the 11 T cell receptor beta chains below, sequenced in a study of T cell responses to AZD1222 COVID-19 vaccine. Assay used: immunoSEQ multiplex PCR; TCRdb lists only in-frame clones, some missing. Altogether 150,000 to 200,000 clones are present, roughly 93% being singletons, with the ten largest covering 0.9%. This material consisted of peripheral blood, taken on day 0 of AZD1222 vaccination. Source of these receptors: an adult in good health.

This chain uses TRBV5-1 with TRBJ1-1, with a weak D call TRBD1 (5 bases). The V and J ends lost 4 bases and 1 base respectively, with 11 bases between them. Germline V gene sequence: CDR1 SGHRS, CDR2 YFSETQ. CDR3 size: 14 residues. The CDR3 protein is CASSRTPPNTEAFF. In nucleotides, the CDR3 is TGCGCCAGCAGCCGGACACCCCCGAACACTGAAGCTTTCTTT.

This chain connects TRBV29-1 to TRBJ2-3; the match to TRBD2 covers 15 bases. The CDR3 loop spans 14 amino acids. The junction had 10 bases not matched to a gene; V was cut back by 7 bases and J by 11 bases. The germline gives CDR1 SQVTM, CDR2 ANQGSEA. CDR3 coding DNA: TGCAGCGCGATGATCCGGACTAGCGGGGGGGAGCAGTATTTT. This codes for CSAMIRTSGGEQYF.

The rearrangement joins TRBV5-1 to TRBJ1-2; D is unclear. Trimming took 0 bases from V and 6 from J, leaving 12 bases between them. The CDR3 has 14 residues. Germline CDR1 and CDR2: SGHRS and YFSETQ. The CDR3 DNA reads TGCGCCAGCAGCTTGGGTTATTCCTCTGATGGCTACACCTTC. Translation: CASSLGYSSDGYTF.

V usage is TRBV2 and J usage is TRBJ2-7; 7 nucleotides match TRBD1. This CDR3 region has 15 residues. Germline CDR1 SNHLY, CDR2 FYNNEI. Trimming removed 5 bases from V and 0 bases from J; junction bases left unmatched: 7. The chain's CDR3 is CASSSQGSASYEQYF. Here the CDR3 DNA reads TGTGCCAGCAGTTCACAGGGGTCGGCCTCCTACGAGCAGTACTTC.

The CDR3 coding sequence is TGTGCCAGCAGTTTTCGTACAAACCAGGTAGCTTTCTTT. Translated, it gives CASSFRTNQVAFF. The V call is TRBV12-3 or TRBV12-4, the J call TRBJ1-1; D is undetermined. Trimming shortened V by 3 bases and J by 10 bases, and 15 bases separated the two germline ends. CDR3 length: 13 amino acids.

CDR3 loop: CASSTGTPNQPQHF. Here the CDR3 DNA reads TGTGCCAGCAGTACCGGGACCCCGAATCAGCCCCAGCATTTT. The chain recombines TRBV6-5 with TRBJ1-5; possibly TRBD1 for D (5 bases). This CDR3 has 14 residues. The V gene lost 5 bases and the J gene lost 4 bases, with 12 bases spanning the gap. Germline V gives CDR1 MNHEY, CDR2 SVGAGI.

The chain links TRBV2 to TRBJ1-2; D uncertain. CDR1 and CDR2 from the germline V gene are SNHLY and FYNNEI. This CDR3 has 14 amino acids. With 8 bases removed from V and 5 bases from J, the gap between germline ends came to 18 bases. The CDR3 protein is CASGAGLMVYGYTF. As DNA, the CDR3 is TGTGCCAGCGGTGCAGGACTAATGGTGTATGGCTACACCTTC.

The gene calls are TRBV7-3 and TRBJ1-4, with D unclear. The CDR3 contains 16 residues. The ends were cut back, 5 bases at V and 0 bases at J, with 13 bases in the middle. Germline V gene data show CDR1 as SGHTA and CDR2 as FQGTGA. The CDR3 region is CASSLPQSATNEKLFF. The CDR3 bases are TGTGCCAGCAGCCTCCCACAGAGTGCAACTAATGAAAAACTGTTTTTT.

V and J are TRBV10-1 and TRBJ1-1; 7 nucleotides match TRBD1. V was pared by 5 bases and J by 3 bases, with 6 bases of the junction left unmatched. There are 14 residues in the CDR3. The germline V gene has CDR1 WNHNN and CDR2 SYGVQD (reference sequence). DNA for the CDR3: TGCGCCAGCAGTTCCACAGGGGAGGACACTGAAGCTTTCTTT. This gives the protein CASSSTGEDTEAFF.

This chain uses TRBV5-1 with TRBJ2-2; weak D call: TRBD2 (5 bases). V was pared by 3 bases and J by 5 bases, with 14 bases between. Germline-derived CDR1 and CDR2 are SGHRS and YFSETQ. This CDR3 has 15 residues. The CDR3 DNA reads as TGCGCCAGCAGCTGGGCTGAGGGTTGGACCGGGGAGCTGTTTTTT. Its protein product is CASSWAEGWTGELFF.

CDR3: CASSPEDNEQYF. The CDR3 DNA is TGTGCCAGCAGCCCCGAGGATAACGAGCAGTACTTC. The genes are TRBV11-3 and TRBJ2-7; D is uncertain. The CDR3 has 12 amino acids. V lost 5 bases and J 5 bases, leaving 10 bases between the germline ends. The germline V gene encodes CDR1 SGHNT and CDR2 YENEEA.